This T cell receptor beta chain was captured in a study of blood T cell repertoires in COVID-19. Looking at the study overall: The cDNA or gDNA used as material had been derived from T cells, B-cell-depleted T cells, or PBMCs.

Original processing methods: By means of reference gene primer amplification, nucleated cell counts were estimated. Measured with immunoSEQ multiplex PCR; TCRdb has only the in-frame clones, and not every one. Clone size and the V and J calls come from that table; the DNA yielded D and trimming. This table has approximately 350,000 clones, roughly 90% appearing once. The V end lost 8 bases, the J end lost 4 bases, and 17 bases lay between the germline ends. The germline gives CDR1 SEHNR, CDR2 FQNEAQ (reference sequence). The CDR3 consists of 14 residues. This TCR was recovered from a man aged 40-49 years with acute or convalescent COVID-19. Sequencing input: peripheral blood. The chain links TRBV7-9 to TRBJ1-1; D is unclear. CDR3 DNA sequence: TGTGCCAGCGGCGTGGGCCGGGAGGGCACTGAAGCTTTCTTT. Its protein product is CASGVGREGTEAFF.